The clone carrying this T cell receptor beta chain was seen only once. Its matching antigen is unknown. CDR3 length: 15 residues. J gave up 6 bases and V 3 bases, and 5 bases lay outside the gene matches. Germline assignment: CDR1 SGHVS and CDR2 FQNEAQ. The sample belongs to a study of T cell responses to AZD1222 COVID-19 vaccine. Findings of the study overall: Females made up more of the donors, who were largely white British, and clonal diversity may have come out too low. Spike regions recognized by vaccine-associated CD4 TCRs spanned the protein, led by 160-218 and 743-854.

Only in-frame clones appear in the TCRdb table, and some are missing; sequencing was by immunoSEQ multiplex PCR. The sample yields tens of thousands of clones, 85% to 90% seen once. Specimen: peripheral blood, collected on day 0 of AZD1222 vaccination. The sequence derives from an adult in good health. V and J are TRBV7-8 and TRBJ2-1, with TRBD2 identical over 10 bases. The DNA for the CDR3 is TGTGCCAGCAGCTTGGGACTAGCGCCTGTCAATGAGCAGTTCTTC. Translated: CASSLGLAPVNEQFF.